Sequencing of this TCR beta chain was carried out in a study of shared clonotypes between healthy human individuals. Overall study findings and caveats: The study found lower generation probabilities in non-shared clonotypes than in those shared by all four donors. About 5% was the fraction of naive CD4 clonotypes found shared across a handful of donors.

Naive CD8 cells comprised CD45RO-negative, CCR7-positively selected cells, excluding terminally differentiated effector memory CD45RA+ cells. Within Nashville, Tennessee resided all donors, each a Caucasian adult. Worth noting for this clone: Its antigen is not identified.

Sequenced by immunoSEQ multiplex PCR; TCRdb stores in-frame clones only, minus some. This repertoire shows about 2.1 million clones, about 93% found once; its top ten account for about 1.5%. The CDR3 loop spans 14 amino acids. The V end was cut by 5 bases, the J end by 7 bases, with 17 bases between. Per germline, CDR1 PRHDT and CDR2 FYEKMQ (reference sequence). The sequence came from a man aged 18 to 35 in good health. Some clones in this sample may be carry-over from other donors' samples. Sequencing was carried out using naive CD8+ T cells from PBMCs. The rearrangement joins TRBV13 to TRBJ1-2; possibly TRBD1 for D (6 bases). The CDR3 DNA reads TGTGCCAGCAGCCTGGGGACACCTTCTGGTGGCTACACCTTC. Its protein is CASSLGTPSGGYTF. Full variable domain (outside the CDR3, taken from reference TRBV13 and TRBJ1-2): AAGVIQSPRHLIKEKRETATLKCYPIPRHDTVYWYQQGPGQDPQFLISFYEKMQSDKGSIPDRFSAQQFSDYHSELNMSSLELGDSALYFCASSLGTPSGGYTFGSGTRLTVV.